This T cell receptor (beta chain) was observed in a study of neurological immune-mediated disorders. Findings of the study overall: HTLV-1-associated myelopathy led in TCR clonal expansion, while multiple sclerosis ranked lowest, below healthy controls. The authors found no clinical or MRI feature associated with the multiple sclerosis repertoire cluster.

The CDR3 has 15 amino acids. CDR1 and CDR2 from the germline V gene are MNHEY and SMNVEV (reference sequence). After removal of 5 bases from V and 0 bases from J, the junction contained 4 bases not matched to a gene. This clonotype has at least ten counts. What it binds is unknown. The authors obtained over 180 million TCR-beta sequences from 15-18 subjects per sequencing run. TCRdb used MiXCR to reprocess the 5' RACE reads, holding one entry per CDR3 protein. This table holds about 66,000 distinct CDR3 sequences, around 3.9% found once. This receptor was identified in a man aged 25 to 40 with multiple sclerosis. V and J are TRBV27 and TRBJ2-7, with TRBD1 matching 10 bases. Sequencing was performed on PBMCs. In DNA, the CDR3 is TGTGCCAGCAGTGGCCGGGACAGGGGCTCCTACGAGCAGTACTTC. This translates into CASSGRDRGSYEQYF.